This TCR beta chain is from a study of vaccination and CD4 T cells after COVID-19. Looked up from germline, CDR1 is MNHEY and CDR2 is SVGEGT. There are 15 residues in the CDR3. Trimming left V 7 bases short and J 3 bases short, with 19 bases between. Treatment denoted: roughly 11-day PBMC culture with coronavirus spike peptide pools or control peptides (ViraFEST assay). Points on this clonotype: Its antigen is unidentified.

With the Oncomine TCR Beta short-read assay, DNA from cultured CD4+ T cells was sequenced. TCRdb re-called the PCR reads through MiXCR, storing one row per CDR3 protein. The sample yields roughly 9,000 distinct CDR3 sequences, 26% seen once. The TCR was taken from a human donor who had recovered from COVID-19. The V and J genes are TRBV6-2 or TRBV6-3 and TRBJ2-7, with D perhaps TRBD1 (6 bases). This sample comprised CD4+ T cells from blood, cultured in vitro, obtained after SARS-CoV-2 vaccination. CDR3 sequence (DNA): TGTGCCAGCAACTGGGCCTTGGCCAGGGGCTACGAGCAGTACTTC. It translates to CASNWALARGYEQYF.